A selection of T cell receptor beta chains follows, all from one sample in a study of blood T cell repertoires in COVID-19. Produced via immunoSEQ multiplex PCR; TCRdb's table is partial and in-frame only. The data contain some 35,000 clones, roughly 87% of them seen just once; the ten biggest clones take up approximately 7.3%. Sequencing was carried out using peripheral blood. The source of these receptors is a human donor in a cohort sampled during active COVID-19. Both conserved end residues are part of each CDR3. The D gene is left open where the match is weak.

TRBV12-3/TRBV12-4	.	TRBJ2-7	CASSPESTDEQYF	TGTGCCAGCAGTCCTGAGTCTACCGACGAGCAGTACTTC
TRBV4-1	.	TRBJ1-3	CASSQGRSPGNTIYF	TGCGCCAGCAGCCAAGGGAGAAGCCCTGGAAACACCATATATTTT
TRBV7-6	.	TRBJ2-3	CASSLGQPYLITSTDTQYF	TGTGCCAGCAGCTTAGGACAGCCCTACCTAATCACTAGCACAGATACGCAGTATTTT
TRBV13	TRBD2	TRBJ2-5	CASSSRLAGEQETQYF	TGTGCCAGCAGCTCTAGACTAGCGGGGGAGCAAGAGACCCAGTACTTC
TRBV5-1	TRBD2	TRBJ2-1	CASRGGLAGALWGEQFF	TGCGCCAGCAGGGGGGGACTAGCGGGAGCCCTATGGGGAGAGCAGTTCTTC
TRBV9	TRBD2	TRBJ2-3	CASSVGGGGTQYF	TGTGCCAGCAGCGTAGGCGGGGGTGGTACGCAGTATTTT
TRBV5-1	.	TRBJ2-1	CATGRDWSEQFF	TGCGCCACCGGACGGGACTGGAGTGAGCAGTTCTTC
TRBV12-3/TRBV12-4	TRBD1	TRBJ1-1	CASSLNRGTEAFF	TGTGCCAGCTCCCTGAACAGGGGGACTGAAGCTTTCTTT
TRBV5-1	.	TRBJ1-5	CASSLWGQDQPQHF	TGCGCCAGCAGCTTGTGGGGGCAGGATCAGCCCCAGCATTTT
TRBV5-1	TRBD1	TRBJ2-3	CASNTGTGALDTQYF	TGCGCCAGCAATACCGGGACAGGGGCTTTGGATACGCAGTATTTT
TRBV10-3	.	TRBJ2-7	CAISSPSLSSYEQYF	TGTGCCATCAGTTCCCCAAGCCTGAGCTCCTACGAGCAGTACTTC
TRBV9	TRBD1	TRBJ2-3	CASSVTQGVSTDTQYF	TGTGCCAGCAGCGTCACCCAGGGGGTAAGCACAGATACGCAGTATTTT
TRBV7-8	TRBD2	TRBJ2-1	CASSPPLREGQNEQFF	TGTGCCAGCAGTCCTCCCTTACGGGAGGGCCAGAATGAGCAGTTCTTC
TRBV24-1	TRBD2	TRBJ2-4	CATGAAGSKNIQYF	TGTGCCACCGGGGCAGCGGGGTCCAAAAACATTCAGTACTTC
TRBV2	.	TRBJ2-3	CAIRQYAADTQYF	TGTGCCATCCGACAGTACGCCGCAGATACGCAGTATTTT
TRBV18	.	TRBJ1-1	CASSREVAGTEAFF	TGTGCCAGCTCACGAGAAGTAGCCGGCACTGAAGCTTTCTTT
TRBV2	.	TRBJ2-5	CASSEAPRVWAETQYF	TGTGCCAGCAGTGAAGCGCCGAGGGTTTGGGCAGAGACCCAGTACTTC
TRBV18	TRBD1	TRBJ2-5	CASSPPGQGPQETQYF	TGTGCCAGCTCACCTCCGGGACAGGGCCCCCAAGAGACCCAGTACTTC
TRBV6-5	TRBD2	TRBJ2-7	CASSYRGGPGEQYF	TGTGCCAGCAGTTACCGGGGGGGGCCGGGGGAGCAGTACTTC
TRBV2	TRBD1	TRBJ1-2	CASRIGTGTNYGYTF	TGTGCCAGCAGGATAGGGACAGGTACCAACTATGGCTACACCTTC